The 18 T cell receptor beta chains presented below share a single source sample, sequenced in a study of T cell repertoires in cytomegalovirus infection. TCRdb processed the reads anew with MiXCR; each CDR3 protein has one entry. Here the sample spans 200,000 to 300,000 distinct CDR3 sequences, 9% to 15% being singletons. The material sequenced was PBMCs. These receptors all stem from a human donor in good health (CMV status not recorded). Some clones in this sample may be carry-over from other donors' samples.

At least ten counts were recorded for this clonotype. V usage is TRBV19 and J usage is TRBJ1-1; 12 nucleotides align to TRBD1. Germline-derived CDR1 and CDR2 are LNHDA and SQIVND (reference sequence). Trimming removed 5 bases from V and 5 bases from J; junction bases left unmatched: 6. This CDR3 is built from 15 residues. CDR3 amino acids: CASSVGTGGLTEAFF. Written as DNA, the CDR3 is TGTGCCAGTAGTGTCGGGACAGGGGGCCTGACTGAAGCTTTCTTT.

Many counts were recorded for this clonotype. CDR3 coding DNA: TGTGCCAGCAGCCCCCCGGGTATAGGTGGCTACACCTTC. This translates into CASSPPGIGGYTF. The genes are TRBV28 and TRBJ1-2; D not certain. Trimming shortened V by 6 bases and J by 7 bases, and 15 bases separated the two germline ends. CDR3 length equals 13 residues. The V gene's germline CDR1 is MDHEN and CDR2 SYDVKM.

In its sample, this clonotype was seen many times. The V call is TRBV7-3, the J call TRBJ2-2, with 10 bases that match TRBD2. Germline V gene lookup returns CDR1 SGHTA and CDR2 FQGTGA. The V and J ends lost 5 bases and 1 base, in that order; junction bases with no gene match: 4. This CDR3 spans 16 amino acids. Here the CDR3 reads CASSLASGGNTGELFF. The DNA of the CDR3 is TGTGCCAGCAGCCTGGCTAGCGGGGGGAACACCGGGGAGCTGTTTTTT.

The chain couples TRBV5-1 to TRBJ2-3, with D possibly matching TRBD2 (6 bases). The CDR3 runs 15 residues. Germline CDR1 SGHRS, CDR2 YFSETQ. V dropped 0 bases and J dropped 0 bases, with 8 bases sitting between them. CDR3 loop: CASSLEGRSTDTQYF. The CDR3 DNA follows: TGCGCCAGCAGCTTGGAAGGGAGGAGCACAGATACGCAGTATTTT.

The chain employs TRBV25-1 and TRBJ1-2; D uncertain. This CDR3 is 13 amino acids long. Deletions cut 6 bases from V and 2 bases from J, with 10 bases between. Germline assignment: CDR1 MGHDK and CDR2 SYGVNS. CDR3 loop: CASRGSGNYGYTF. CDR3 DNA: TGTGCCAGCAGGGGATCCGGAAACTATGGCTACACCTTC.

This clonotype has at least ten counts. Written as DNA, the CDR3 is TGTGCCAGCAACGTGGAGGGAGAATCGAACACTGAAGCTTTCTTT. This encodes CASNVEGESNTEAFF. The V call is TRBV28, the J call TRBJ1-1, with D hard to call. The ends were cut back, 7 bases at V and 1 base at J, with 16 bases in the middle. The CDR3 totals 15 residues. The germline CDR1 and CDR2 sequences are MDHEN and SYDVKM.

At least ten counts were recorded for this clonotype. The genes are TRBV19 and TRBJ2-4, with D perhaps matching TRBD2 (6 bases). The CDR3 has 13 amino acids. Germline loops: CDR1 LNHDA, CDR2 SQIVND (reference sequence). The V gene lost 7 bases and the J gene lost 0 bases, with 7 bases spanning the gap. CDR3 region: CASKGLAKNIQYF. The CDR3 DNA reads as TGTGCCAGTAAGGGACTAGCCAAAAACATTCAGTACTTC.

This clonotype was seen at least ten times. The CDR3 nucleotides read TGTGCCAGCATGACGGGCCCAAAGGGCAGAGAGACCCAGTACTTC. Translation: CASMTGPKGRETQYF. The genes are TRBV6-2 or TRBV6-3 and TRBJ2-5; D unclear. CDR3 length: 15 residues. Germline CDR1 reads MNHEY; CDR2 reads SVGEGT. Between the trimmed V and J ends, which lost 7 bases and 4 bases, there was a span of 19 bases.

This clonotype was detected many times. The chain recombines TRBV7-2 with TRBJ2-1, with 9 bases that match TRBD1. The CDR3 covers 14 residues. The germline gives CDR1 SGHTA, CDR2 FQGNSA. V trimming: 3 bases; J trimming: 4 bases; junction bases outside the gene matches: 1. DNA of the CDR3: TGTGCCAGCAGCTTTGGGACAGGGTACAATGAGCAGTTCTTC. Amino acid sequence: CASSFGTGYNEQFF.

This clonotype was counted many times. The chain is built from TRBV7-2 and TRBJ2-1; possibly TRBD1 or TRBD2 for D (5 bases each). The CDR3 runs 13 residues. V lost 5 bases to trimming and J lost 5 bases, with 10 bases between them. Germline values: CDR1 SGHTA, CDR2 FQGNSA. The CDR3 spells CASSTGPNNEQFF. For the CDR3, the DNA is TGTGCCAGCAGCACGGGACCAAACAATGAGCAGTTCTTC.

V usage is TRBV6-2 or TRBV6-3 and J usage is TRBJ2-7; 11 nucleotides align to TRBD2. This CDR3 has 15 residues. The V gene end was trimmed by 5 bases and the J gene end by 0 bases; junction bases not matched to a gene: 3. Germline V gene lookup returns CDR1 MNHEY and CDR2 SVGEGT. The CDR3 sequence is CASSGTSGSSYEQYF. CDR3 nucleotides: TGTGCCAGCAGTGGTACTAGCGGGAGCTCCTACGAGCAGTACTTC.

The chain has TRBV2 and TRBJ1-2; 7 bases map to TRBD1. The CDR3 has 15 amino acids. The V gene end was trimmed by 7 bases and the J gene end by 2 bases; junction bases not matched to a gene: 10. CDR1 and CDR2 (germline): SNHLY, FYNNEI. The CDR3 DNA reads TGTGCCAGCACTTGGGGACCACAGGGGAACTATGGCTACACCTTC. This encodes CASTWGPQGNYGYTF.

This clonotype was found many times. In DNA, the CDR3 is TGTGCCAGTTCCGGGACAGGGGGCCATCAGCCCCAGCATTTT. This encodes CASSGTGGHQPQHF. The chain employs TRBV6-6 and TRBJ1-5; the match to TRBD1 covers 12 bases. This CDR3 region has 14 residues. CDR1 MNHNY and CDR2 SVGAGI come from the germline V gene (reference sequence). V shed 9 bases, J shed 5 bases, and the junction held 5 bases outside the gene matches.

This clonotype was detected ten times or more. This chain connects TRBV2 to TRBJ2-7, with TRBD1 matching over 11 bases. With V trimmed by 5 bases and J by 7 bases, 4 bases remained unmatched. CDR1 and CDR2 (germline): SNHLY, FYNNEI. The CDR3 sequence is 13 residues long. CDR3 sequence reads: CASSIGQGAEQYF. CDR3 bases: TGTGCCAGCAGTATTGGACAGGGGGCTGAGCAGTACTTC.

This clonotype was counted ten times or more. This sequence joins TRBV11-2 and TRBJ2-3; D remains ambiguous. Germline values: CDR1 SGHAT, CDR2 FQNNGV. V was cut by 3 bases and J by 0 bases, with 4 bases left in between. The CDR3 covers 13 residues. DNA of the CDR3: TGTGCCAGCAGCTTGGGGAGCACAGATACGCAGTATTTT. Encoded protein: CASSLGSTDTQYF.

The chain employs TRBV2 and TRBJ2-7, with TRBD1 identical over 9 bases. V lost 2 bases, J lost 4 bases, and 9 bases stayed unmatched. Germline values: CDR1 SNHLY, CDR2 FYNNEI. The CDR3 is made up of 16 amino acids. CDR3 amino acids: CASSETGTGPLYEQYF. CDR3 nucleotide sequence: TGTGCCAGCAGTGAAACCGGGACAGGGCCACTTTACGAGCAGTACTTC.

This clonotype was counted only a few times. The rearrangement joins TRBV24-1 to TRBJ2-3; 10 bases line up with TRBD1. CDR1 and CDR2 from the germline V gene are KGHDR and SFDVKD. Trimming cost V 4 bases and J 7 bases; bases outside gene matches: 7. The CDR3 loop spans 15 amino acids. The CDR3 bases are TGTGCCACCAGTGACAACCGGGACAGGGGAAATACGCAGTATTTT. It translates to CATSDNRDRGNTQYF.

CDR3 residues: CASSAGQQGGKAFF. The CDR3 bases are TGTGCCAGTAGTGCGGGACAGCAAGGAGGGAAAGCTTTCTTT. V is TRBV19 and J is TRBJ1-1; 7 nucleotides agree with TRBD1. Per the germline V gene, CDR1 is LNHDA and CDR2 is SQIVND (reference sequence). J lost 9 bases, V lost 5 bases, and 12 bases had no gene match. The CDR3 has 14 amino acids.